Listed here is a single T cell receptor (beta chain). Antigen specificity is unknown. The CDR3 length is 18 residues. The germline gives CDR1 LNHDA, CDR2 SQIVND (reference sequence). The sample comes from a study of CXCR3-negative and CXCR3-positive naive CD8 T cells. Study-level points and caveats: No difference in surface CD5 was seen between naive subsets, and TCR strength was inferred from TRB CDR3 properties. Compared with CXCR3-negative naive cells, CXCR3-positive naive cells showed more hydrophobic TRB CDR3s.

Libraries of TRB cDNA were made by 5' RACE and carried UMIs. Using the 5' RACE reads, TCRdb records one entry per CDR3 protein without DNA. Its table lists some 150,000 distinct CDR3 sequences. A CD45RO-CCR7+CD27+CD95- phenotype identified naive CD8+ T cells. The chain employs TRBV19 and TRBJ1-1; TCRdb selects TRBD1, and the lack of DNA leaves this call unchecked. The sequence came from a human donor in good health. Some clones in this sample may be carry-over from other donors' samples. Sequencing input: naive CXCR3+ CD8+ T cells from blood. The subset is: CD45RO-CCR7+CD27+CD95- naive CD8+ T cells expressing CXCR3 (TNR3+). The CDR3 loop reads CASSTLGANDPWNTEAFF.